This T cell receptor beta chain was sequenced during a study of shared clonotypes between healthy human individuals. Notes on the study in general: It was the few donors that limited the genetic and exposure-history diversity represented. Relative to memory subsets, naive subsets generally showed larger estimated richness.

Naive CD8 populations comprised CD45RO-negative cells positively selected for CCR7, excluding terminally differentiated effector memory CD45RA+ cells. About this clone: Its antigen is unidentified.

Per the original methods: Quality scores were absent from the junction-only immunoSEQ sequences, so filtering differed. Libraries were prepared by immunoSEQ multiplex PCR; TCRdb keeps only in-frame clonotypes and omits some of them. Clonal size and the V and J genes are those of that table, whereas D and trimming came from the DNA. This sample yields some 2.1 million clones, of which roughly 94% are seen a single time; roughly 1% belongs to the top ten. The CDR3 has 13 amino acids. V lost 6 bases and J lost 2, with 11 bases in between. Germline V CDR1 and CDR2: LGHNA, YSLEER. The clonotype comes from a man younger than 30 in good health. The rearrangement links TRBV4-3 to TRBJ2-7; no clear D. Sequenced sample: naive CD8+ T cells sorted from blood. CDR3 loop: CASSPSVTYEQYF. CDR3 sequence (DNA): TGCGCCAGCAGTCCCTCCGTGACCTACGAGCAGTACTTC.